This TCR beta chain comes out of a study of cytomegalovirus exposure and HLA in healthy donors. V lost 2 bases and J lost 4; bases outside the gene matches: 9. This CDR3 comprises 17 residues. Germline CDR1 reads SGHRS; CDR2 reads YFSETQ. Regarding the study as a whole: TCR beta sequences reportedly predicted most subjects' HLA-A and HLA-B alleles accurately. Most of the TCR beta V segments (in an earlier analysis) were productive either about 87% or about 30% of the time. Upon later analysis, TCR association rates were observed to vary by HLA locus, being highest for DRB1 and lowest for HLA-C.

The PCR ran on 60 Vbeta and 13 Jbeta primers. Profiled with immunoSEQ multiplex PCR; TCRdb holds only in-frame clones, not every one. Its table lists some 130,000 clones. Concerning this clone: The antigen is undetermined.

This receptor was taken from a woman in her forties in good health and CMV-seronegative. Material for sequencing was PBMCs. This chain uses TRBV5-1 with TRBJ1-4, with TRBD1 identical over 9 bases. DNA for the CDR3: TGCGCCAGCAGCTTATTACAGGGGGCGCGGGATAATGAAAAACTGTTTTTT. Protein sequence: CASSLLQGARDNEKLFF. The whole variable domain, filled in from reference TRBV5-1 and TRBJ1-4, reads KAGVTQTPRYLIKTRGQQVTLSCSPISGHRSVSWYQQTPGQGLQFLFEYFSETQRNKGNFPGRFSGRQFSNSRSEMNVSTLELGDSALYLCASSLLQGARDNEKLFFGSGTQLSVL.